A single sample gave rise to the 29 T cell receptor beta chains below, sequenced in a study of cytomegalovirus exposure and HLA in healthy donors. The study ran its PCR with 60 Vbeta and 13 Jbeta primers. The repertoire was sequenced with immunoSEQ multiplex PCR; TCRdb's copy has only in-frame clones and lacks some. The sample shows some 100,000 clones, 81% of them seen only once. The material sequenced was PBMCs. These TCRs come from a woman aged 30 to 39 in good health and CMV-seronegative.

V is TRBV11-2 and J is TRBJ1-4; D not resolved. Trimming stripped 3 bases from V and 7 bases from J, with 18 bases between. There are 16 residues in the CDR3. Germline V CDR1 and CDR2: SGHAT, FQNNGV. The CDR3 DNA sequence: TGTGCCAGCAGCTTCCGGGATGTTCCCCTAGGTGAAAAACTGTTTTTT. It codes for CASSFRDVPLGEKLFF.

This rearrangement joins TRBV7-6 to TRBJ1-2, with 10 bases aligning to TRBD1. J lost 8 bases, V lost 4 bases, and 10 bases had no gene match. Germline values: CDR1 SGHVS, CDR2 FNYEAQ. CDR3 length: 15 amino acids. CDR3 amino acids: CASSSGGQGRGGYTF. CDR3 nucleotides: TGTGCCAGCAGCTCCGGGGGACAGGGGAGAGGGGGCTACACCTTC.

This rearrangement joins TRBV5-1 to TRBJ2-1; tentatively, D is TRBD2 (7 bases). The CDR3 length is 14 residues. In germline, CDR1 is SGHRS, CDR2 YFSETQ. V was clipped by 5 bases and J by 7 bases, with 16 bases between them. CDR3 nucleotides: TGCGCCAGCAGGGAGGGAGGGGGAATAAATGAGCAGTTCTTC. Translated: CASREGGGINEQFF.

The chain joins TRBV5-1 to TRBJ2-1; 10 bases fit TRBD2. Germline CDR1 is SGHRS and CDR2 is YFSETQ. This CDR3 spans 16 amino acids. The junction had 10 bases not matched to a gene; V was cut back by 6 bases and J by 4 bases. CDR3 protein: CASTRGGLALYNEQFF. The CDR3 nucleotides are TGCGCCAGCACGCGAGGGGGACTAGCGTTATACAATGAGCAGTTCTTC.

This chain joins TRBV28 and TRBJ2-2, with 8 bases identical to TRBD2. Germline V lookup: CDR1 MDHEN, CDR2 SYDVKM. Trimming cost V 4 bases and J 2 bases; bases outside gene matches: 9. CDR3 size: 17 residues. The CDR3 here is CASSSLLAGANTGELFF. CDR3 DNA sequence: TGTGCCAGCAGTTCCCTTCTAGCGGGCGCTAACACCGGGGAGCTGTTTTTT.

This clone was observed a few times. The chain recombines TRBV19 with TRBJ2-4; 7 bases match TRBD2. CDR1 is LNHDA and CDR2 is SQIVND in the germline V gene (reference sequence). V dropped 3 bases and J dropped 1; count of bases not matched to a gene: 3. There are 15 residues in the CDR3. Here the CDR3 reads CASSIAGGAKNIQYF. CDR3 in DNA: TGTGCCAGTAGTATCGCCGGGGGGGCCAAAAACATTCAGTACTTC.

The rearrangement joins TRBV27 to TRBJ2-1, with 10 bases aligning to TRBD2. The germline V gene encodes CDR1 MNHEY and CDR2 SMNVEV (reference sequence). The ends lost 2 bases at V and 5 bases at J; junction bases unmatched: 9. This CDR3 spans 17 amino acids. CDR3 amino acids: CASSLIRASGRNNEQFF. Written as DNA, the CDR3 is TGTGCCAGCAGTTTAATACGAGCTAGCGGGAGAAACAATGAGCAGTTCTTC.

A remark on this clone: An end of the junction does not agree with germline; a read error may underlie this. The CDR3 region has the DNA TGTTCCAGCAGCTTAAAACGGGAAGACTATTGGGGGGTCGAGACCCAGTACTTC. It codes for CSSSLKREDYWGVETQYF. The chain combines TRBV7-9 with TRBJ2-5, with D possibly matching TRBD2 (6 bases). Looked up from germline, CDR1 is SEHNR and CDR2 is FQNEAQ (reference sequence). The CDR3 covers 18 residues.

The CDR3 DNA reads as TGTGCCAGCAGTTACAGGGGAGAGGTTAGGGATCAAGAGACCCAGTACTTC. Translated, it gives CASSYRGEVRDQETQYF. The rearrangement uses TRBV28 and TRBJ2-5, with TRBD1 identical over 7 bases. CDR1 is MDHEN, CDR2 SYDVKM, per germline. The V and J ends lost 4 bases and 2 bases, in that order; junction bases with no gene match: 13. CDR3 length equals 17 residues.

V is TRBV5-6 and J is TRBJ1-1; 7 nucleotides match TRBD1. The length of the CDR3 is 13 residues. The germline CDR1 and CDR2 sequences are SGHDT and YYEEEE. V lost 5 bases to trimming and J lost 7 bases; unmatched junction nucleotides: 8. The chain's CDR3 is CASSPDREGEAFF. The DNA for the CDR3 is TGTGCCAGCAGTCCTGACAGGGAAGGTGAAGCTTTCTTT.

This rearrangement joins TRBV27 to TRBJ1-1; maybe TRBD1 (5 bases). This CDR3 comprises 17 residues. Trimming left V 6 bases short and J 0 bases short, with 20 bases between. CDR1 and CDR2 from the germline V gene are MNHEY and SMNVEV (reference sequence). The chain's CDR3 is CASSRLRDSLMNTEAFF. The CDR3 DNA reads as TGTGCCAGCAGCCGACTCCGGGACTCTCTAATGAACACTGAAGCTTTCTTT.

The chain employs TRBV6-1 and TRBJ2-1, with 7 nucleotides matching TRBD1. Germline CDR1 and CDR2: MNHNS and SASEGT. The CDR3 runs to 16 residues. After removal of 2 bases from V and 4 bases from J, the junction contained 8 bases not matched to a gene. This CDR3 reads CASSEYGTVRYNEQFF. CDR3 coding DNA: TGTGCCAGCAGTGAATATGGGACAGTTCGGTACAATGAGCAGTTCTTC.

This clone has a handful of counts. J is TRBJ1-6 and V is TRBV5-1, with D possibly TRBD1 on 5 matching bases. This CDR3 region has 14 residues. V lost 2 bases, J lost 7 bases, and 10 bases lay in between. Germline CDR1 SGHRS, CDR2 YFSETQ. The CDR3 region is CASSFDRANSPLHF. DNA for the CDR3: TGCGCCAGCAGCTTTGACAGAGCAAATTCACCCCTCCACTTT.

This clone was counted only a few times. The CDR3 DNA sequence: TGTGCCAGCAGCTCAGACAGGGAGAGGTATGGCTACACCTTC. Residues: CASSSDRERYGYTF. The chain couples TRBV5-4 to TRBJ1-2; 7 bases fit TRBD1. Trimming at V came to 3 bases and at J to 5 bases, leaving 7 bases not matched to a gene. Germline V gives CDR1 SGHNT, CDR2 YYREEE (reference sequence). The CDR3 sequence is 14 residues long.

In its sample, this clone was seen a few times. This chain connects TRBV7-9 to TRBJ1-2, with D hard to call. This CDR3 is built from 14 residues. With 5 bases removed from V and 6 bases from J, the gap between germline ends came to 16 bases. Germline V gene sequence: CDR1 SEHNR, CDR2 FQNEAQ (reference sequence). CDR3 amino acids: CASSVLDRVHGYTF. The CDR3 DNA follows: TGTGCCAGCAGCGTTCTAGATCGGGTCCATGGCTACACCTTC.

A remark on this clone: One end of the junction fails to match germline, which may point to a read error. The V call is TRBV28, the J call TRBJ1-2; TRBD1 aligns across 9 bases. Germline loops: CDR1 MDHEN, CDR2 SYDVKM. This CDR3 has 14 residues. CDR3 in amino acids: CASSLQPGQGTISF. The DNA for the CDR3 is TGTGCCAGCAGTTTACAGCCGGGACAGGGAACCATTTCCTTC.

The chain combines TRBV10-2 with TRBJ2-1, with 9 bases identical to TRBD2. Per the germline V gene, CDR1 is WSHSY and CDR2 is SAAADI. The V and J ends lost 0 bases and 6 bases, in that order; junction bases with no gene match: 9. The CDR3 sequence is 17 residues long. DNA of the CDR3: TGCGCCAGCAGTGAGTCTTTCTCTAGCGGGGAGGGCAATGAGCAGTTCTTC. Protein product: CASSESFSSGEGNEQFF.

This sequence joins TRBV15 and TRBJ2-5; 11 bases map to TRBD2. The CDR3 length is 15 residues. Germline values: CDR1 LNHNV, CDR2 YYDKDF (reference sequence). The ends lost 3 bases at V and 2 bases at J; junction bases unmatched: 2. The CDR3, as DNA: TGTGCCACCAGCAGCGGGACTAGCGGACAAGAGACCCAGTACTTC. Protein product: CATSSGTSGQETQYF.

A remark on this clone: The junction and the germline gene differ at one end; a read error may be behind it. This chain joins TRBV7-9 and TRBJ2-7, with TRBD1 as a possible D gene (6 bases). Per germline, CDR1 SEHNR and CDR2 FQNEAQ (reference sequence). The CDR3 sequence is 12 residues long. CDR3 sequence (DNA): TGTGCCAGCAGCTTAAGGGGTGGGACACCAGTGTTC. It specifies CASSLRGGTPVF.

The chain combines TRBV4-1 with TRBJ2-2, with 11 bases fitting TRBD2. Trimming at V came to 0 bases and at J to 2 bases, leaving 8 bases not matched to a gene. Germline V gives CDR1 MGHRA, CDR2 YSYEKL. The CDR3 runs to 19 residues. DNA for the CDR3: TGCGCCAGCAGCCAAGATCAATTACTAGCGGGAGATAACACCGGGGAGCTGTTTTTT. Residues: CASSQDQLLAGDNTGELFF.

The chain recombines TRBV2 with TRBJ2-1; 14 nucleotides match TRBD2. V lost 7 bases and J lost 9; bases outside the gene matches: 17. Looked up from germline, CDR1 is SNHLY and CDR2 is FYNNEI. The CDR3 is 18 amino acids. The CDR3 coding sequence is TGTGCCAGCAATCCGGGACTAGCGGGAGTCTGGGTCGAGGGTGAGCAGTTCTTC. The encoded protein is CASNPGLAGVWVEGEQFF.

This clone was detected a few times. The chain links TRBV15 to TRBJ2-1, with TRBD2 matching 8 bases. Trimming at V came to 3 bases and at J to 4 bases, leaving 8 bases not matched to a gene. Germline CDR1 is LNHNV and CDR2 is YYDKDF (reference sequence). The CDR3 is 16 residues long. CDR3 nucleotides: TGTGCCACCAGCAGTTCAACGGGAGGGATTTACAATGAGCAGTTCTTC. Protein sequence: CATSSSTGGIYNEQFF. Full variable domain (rest looked up from reference TRBV15 and TRBJ2-1): DAMVIQNPRYQVTQFGKPVTLSCSQTLNHNVMYWYQQKSSQAPKLLFHYYDKDFNNEADTPDNFQSRRPNTSFCFLDIRSPGLGDTAMYLCATSSSTGGIYNEQFFGPGTRLTVL.

This chain connects TRBV14 to TRBJ1-4, with D unresolved. The length of the CDR3 is 13 residues. Germline V gene data show CDR1 as SGHDN and CDR2 as FVKESK. Trimming cost V 4 bases and J 5 bases, with 8 bases left between them. CDR3 sequence reads: CASSPSINEKLFF. The CDR3 bases are TGTGCCAGCAGCCCAAGCATAAATGAAAAACTGTTTTTT.

This clone has a handful of counts. The chain has TRBV9 and TRBJ1-4, with D possibly matching TRBD1 (6 bases). Trimming removed 3 bases from V and 5 bases from J, with 11 bases in between. The CDR3 runs 14 residues. Per the germline V gene, CDR1 is SGDLS and CDR2 is YYNGEE. Here the CDR3 reads CASSETGTNEKLFF. DNA for the CDR3: TGTGCCAGCAGCGAAACAGGGACCAATGAAAAACTGTTTTTT.

The chain links TRBV14 to TRBJ2-7, with 7 bases lining up with TRBD1. V trimming: 3 bases; J trimming: 3 bases; junction bases outside the gene matches: 2. This CDR3 is built from 13 residues. Germline loops: CDR1 SGHDN, CDR2 FVKESK. CDR3 nucleotide sequence: TGTGCCAGCAGCCAGAGGACAGGCTACGAGCAGTACTTC. Amino acids: CASSQRTGYEQYF.

This clone was picked up a small number of times. The chain employs TRBV25-1 and TRBJ2-1; tentatively, D is TRBD1 (6 bases). The germline V and J ends were trimmed by 5 bases and 6 bases, with 14 bases remaining between them. The germline V gene encodes CDR1 MGHDK and CDR2 SYGVNS. This CDR3 contains 14 residues. The CDR3 protein is CASSTEQGTNEQFF. In nucleotides, the CDR3 is TGTGCCAGCAGTACAGAACAGGGTACCAATGAGCAGTTCTTC.

The chain combines TRBV4-1 with TRBJ2-7; possible D gene TRBD2, 6 bases. Germline CDR1 MGHRA, CDR2 YSYEKL. Trimming shortened V by 1 base and J by 0 bases, and 13 bases separated the two germline ends. This CDR3 is built from 16 residues. The chain's CDR3 is CASSQVAGSPSYEQYF. For the CDR3, the DNA is TGCGCCAGCAGCCAAGTAGCCGGGAGCCCCTCCTACGAGCAGTACTTC.

The chain joins TRBV2 to TRBJ1-1; TRBD1 might be the D (6 bases). The CDR3 has 10 amino acids. The germline V and J ends were trimmed by 10 bases and 6 bases, with 9 bases remaining between them. CDR1 is SNHLY, CDR2 FYNNEI, per germline. CDR3 coding DNA: TGTGCCACCAGACAGGCTGAAGCTTTCTTT. This sequence encodes CATRQAEAFF.

The CDR3 DNA sequence: TGTGCCAGTACTGGGGGAACGACAGGGGGTCCCGGGGAGCTGTTTTTT. Its protein product is CASTGGTTGGPGELFF. The rearrangement joins TRBV19 to TRBJ2-2; 9 bases map to TRBD1. Germline assignment: CDR1 LNHDA and CDR2 SQIVND (reference sequence). V trimming: 7 bases; J trimming: 6 bases; junction bases outside the gene matches: 12. The CDR3 covers 16 residues.